This TCR beta chain appears in the sequencing data of a study of T cells in Graves' hyperthyroidism and ophthalmopathy. The study defined stable Graves' hyperthyroidism as no ophthalmopathy progression within 18 months. Extraction of PBMCs used approximately 10 ml of fresh peripheral blood. Note on this clonotype: The antigen is unknown.

Germline assignment: CDR1 MNHNS and CDR2 SASEGT. The CDR3 contains 14 residues. J lost 3 bases, V lost 6 bases, and 8 bases had no gene match. RNA transcripts served as the template for amplifying TCR beta CDR3 regions. A set of HTBI primers served as the primers for a first-round RT-PCR of the TCR CDR3. MiXCR was run by TCRdb on the multiplex PCR reads, yielding one entry per CDR3 protein. The data contain 400,000 to 500,000 distinct CDR3 sequences, approximately 13% of them singletons. Study conclusions and caveats: Median prediction lead before ophthalmopathy onset was around seven months with the model.

The chain recombines TRBV6-1 with TRBJ2-7; the match to TRBD1 covers 7 bases. This clonotype was obtained from a woman between 18 and 29 years old with Graves' hyperthyroidism. Sequencing was done on a sample of blood. The CDR3: CASRDRVGDYEQYF. The DNA of the CDR3 is TGTGCCAGCAGAGACAGGGTCGGGGACTACGAGCAGTACTTC.